The source of this TCR beta chain is a study of PD-L1 blockade in urothelial cancer. This CDR3 region has 11 residues. V gave up 3 bases and J gave up 8 bases, with 10 bases separating them. Germline V gene sequence: CDR1 DFQATT, CDR2 SNEGSKA (reference sequence). TCRdb's copy holds only in-frame clones and misses some; the assay was immunoSEQ multiplex PCR. This sample has roughly 120,000 clones, with approximately 90% found just once. Findings and caveats of the study: Patients with durable benefit had greater blood expansion of tumor-associated TCR clones 3 weeks into treatment.

The time point: peripheral blood 6 weeks after treatment start. The patients had locally advanced or metastatic urothelial carcinoma. Each patient supplied 1 to 8 pretreatment and on-treatment samples. This clone was counted between two and nine times. Its specificity is not known. This rearrangement joins TRBV20-1 to TRBJ1-1; D remains unclear. The clonotype was recovered from a man aged 55-75 years with urothelial cancer. This specimen consisted of PBMCs, obtained around atezolizumab (anti-PD-L1) treatment. CDR3 residues: CSASQAHEAFF. CDR3 DNA sequence: TGCAGTGCTAGCCAAGCGCACGAAGCTTTCTTT.